This T cell receptor beta chain was documented in a study of blood T cell repertoires in COVID-19 (dated by TCRdb to the early 2020s). Looking at the study overall: Samples from collaborators originated in the United States, Italy and Spain and spanned both the acute and convalescent phases of COVID-19. The samples were drawn from two sources: the first 160 participants of the ongoing ImmuneRACE study, and over 1,000 subjects contributed by 6 global collaborators. The repertoires were made available in a free public database intended to serve as a resource for research on the immune response to SARS-CoV-2. Deeply sampled blood TCRbeta repertoires from subjects exposed to, actively infected with, or recovered from COVID-19 were included in the dataset. The material from the prospective study consisted of cDNA or gDNA derived from T cells, B-cell-depleted T cells, or PBMCs. Where available, HLA class I and class II types were obtained from metadata supplied by the sample provider rather than from assay-based typing. A de-identified subject ID, COVID-19 status, age in years and sex were almost always included in the sample metadata. General study outcomes and caveats: Clinical and demographic metadata were provided uncurated, with the amount varying by source and participant.

From the cysteine through the phenylalanine, the CDR3 covers 19 amino acids. The entry retains the CDR3 DNA only, 57 bases that are in frame from base 1. For this chain, trimming is 3 bases at the V end and 0 bases at the J end, and the number of junction bases without a gene match is 12. CDR1 and CDR2, looked up from the germline V gene, are SGHTS and YDEGEE. As regards this clone: Its antigen is not yet known. Base qualities are not at hand, and no much larger clone is one base apart.

Each collaborating institution followed its own protocols to collect whole blood in K2EDTA tubes. For TCRbeta analysis, collaborator samples were shipped as frozen whole blood, as isolated PBMCs, or as DNA extracted from either sample type. TCRbeta CDR3 regions were amplified from genomic DNA using the immunoSEQ Assay, a bias-controlled multiplex PCR. As for how the authors treated the data: Nucleated cell counts per sample were estimated from amplification of reference gene primers within the assay. To quantify the absolute abundance of each unique TCRbeta CDR3 rearrangement, sequence reads were collapsed and filtered. For each sample, productive Simpson clonality was calculated as the square root of Simpson's diversity index across productive rearrangements. Sourced from immuneACCESS, this table was stored by TCRdb with only in-frame sequences that have V and J called. A share of the clones is absent; for the studies checked, an unresolved V gene accounts for under half, and the remainder has no known explanation. V and J calls and clone size are as listed in that table; D and trimming were resolved from the DNA. In all, the sample holds 28,000 or so clones, and around 87% of those were seen once. The ten largest make up about 11% of the sample.

The sequence came from a man in his sixties or seventies with acute or convalescent COVID-19. Source material: peripheral blood. The chain couples TRBV5-8 to TRBJ2-6; TRBD1 matches 7 bases in the middle. The CDR3 reads CASSSYPGQSYSGANVLTF. The DNA sequence reads TGTGCCAGCAGCTCATACCCGGGACAGAGTTACTCTGGGGCCAACGTCCTGACTTTC.